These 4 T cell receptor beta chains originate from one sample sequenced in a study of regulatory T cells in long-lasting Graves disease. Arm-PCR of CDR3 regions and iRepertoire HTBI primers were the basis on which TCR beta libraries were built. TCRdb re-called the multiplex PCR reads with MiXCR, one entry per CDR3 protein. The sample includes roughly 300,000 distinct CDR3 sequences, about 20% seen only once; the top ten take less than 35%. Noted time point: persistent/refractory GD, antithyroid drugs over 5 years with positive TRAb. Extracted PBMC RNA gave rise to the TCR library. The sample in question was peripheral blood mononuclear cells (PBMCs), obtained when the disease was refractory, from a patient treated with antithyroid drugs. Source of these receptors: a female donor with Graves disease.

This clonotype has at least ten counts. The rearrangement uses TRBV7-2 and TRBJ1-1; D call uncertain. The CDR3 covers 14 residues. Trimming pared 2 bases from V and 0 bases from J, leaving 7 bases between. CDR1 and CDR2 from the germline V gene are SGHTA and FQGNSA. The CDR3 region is CASSLRVVNTEAFF. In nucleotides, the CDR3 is TGTGCCAGCAGCTTACGGGTTGTGAACACTGAAGCTTTCTTT.

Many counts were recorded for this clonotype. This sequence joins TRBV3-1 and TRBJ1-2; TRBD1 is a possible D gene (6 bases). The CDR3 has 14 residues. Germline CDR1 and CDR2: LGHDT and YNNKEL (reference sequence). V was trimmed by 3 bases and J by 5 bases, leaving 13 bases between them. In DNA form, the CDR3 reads TGTGCCAGCAGCCACACGGACAGTTTATATGGCTACACCTTC. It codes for CASSHTDSLYGYTF.

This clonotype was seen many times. The chain's CDR3 is CSAIRGRQETQYF. DNA of the CDR3: TGCAGTGCTATTAGGGGGAGACAAGAGACCCAGTACTTC. This sequence joins TRBV20-1 and TRBJ2-5; D perhaps matches TRBD1 (6 bases). The germline CDR1 and CDR2 sequences are DFQATT and SNEGSKA (reference sequence). Deletions cut 4 bases from V and 2 bases from J, with 11 bases between. This CDR3 region has 13 residues.

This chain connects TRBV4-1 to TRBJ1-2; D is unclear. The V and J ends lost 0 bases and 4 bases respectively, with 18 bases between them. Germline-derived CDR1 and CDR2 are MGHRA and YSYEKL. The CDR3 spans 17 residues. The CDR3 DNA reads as TGCGCCAGCAGCCAAGATTTAAGACCCTCTTCAACCTATGGCTACACCTTC. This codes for CASSQDLRPSSTYGYTF.